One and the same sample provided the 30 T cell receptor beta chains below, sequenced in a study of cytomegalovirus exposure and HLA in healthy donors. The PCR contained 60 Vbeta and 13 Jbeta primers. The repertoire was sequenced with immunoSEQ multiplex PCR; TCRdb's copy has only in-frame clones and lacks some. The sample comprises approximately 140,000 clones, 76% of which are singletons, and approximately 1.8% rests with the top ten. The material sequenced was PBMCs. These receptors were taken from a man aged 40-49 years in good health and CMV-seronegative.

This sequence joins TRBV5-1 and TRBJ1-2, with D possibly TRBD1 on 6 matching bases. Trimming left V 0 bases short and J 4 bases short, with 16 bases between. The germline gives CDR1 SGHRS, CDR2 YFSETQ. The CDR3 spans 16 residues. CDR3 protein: CASSLASQGKAYGYTF. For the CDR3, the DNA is TGCGCCAGCAGCTTGGCGAGTCAGGGGAAGGCCTATGGCTACACCTTC.

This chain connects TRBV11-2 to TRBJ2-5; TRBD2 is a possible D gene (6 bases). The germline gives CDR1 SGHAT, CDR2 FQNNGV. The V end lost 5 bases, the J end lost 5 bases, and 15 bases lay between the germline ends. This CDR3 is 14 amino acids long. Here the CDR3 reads CASSPVGEAETQYF. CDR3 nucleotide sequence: TGTGCCAGCAGCCCCGTGGGGGAGGCGGAGACCCAGTACTTC.

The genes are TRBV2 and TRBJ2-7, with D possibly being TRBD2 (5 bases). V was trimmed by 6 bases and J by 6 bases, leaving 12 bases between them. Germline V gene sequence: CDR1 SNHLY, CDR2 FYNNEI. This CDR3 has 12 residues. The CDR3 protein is CASRSYTSEQYF. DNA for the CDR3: TGTGCCAGCAGGTCCTACACTAGCGAGCAGTACTTC.

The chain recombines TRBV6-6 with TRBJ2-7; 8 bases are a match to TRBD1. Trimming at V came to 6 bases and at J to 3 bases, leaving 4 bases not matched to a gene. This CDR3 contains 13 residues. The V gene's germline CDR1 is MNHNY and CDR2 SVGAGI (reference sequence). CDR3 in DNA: TGTGCCAGCAGGACAGGGGCCGGCTACGAGCAGTACTTC. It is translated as CASRTGAGYEQYF.

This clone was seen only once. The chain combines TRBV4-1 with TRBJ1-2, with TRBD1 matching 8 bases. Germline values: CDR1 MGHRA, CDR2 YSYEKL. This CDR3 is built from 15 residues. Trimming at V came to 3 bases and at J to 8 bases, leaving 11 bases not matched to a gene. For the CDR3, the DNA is TGCGCCAGCAGCCACCCAACCGGGACAGGCATCGGCTACACCTTC. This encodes CASSHPTGTGIGYTF.

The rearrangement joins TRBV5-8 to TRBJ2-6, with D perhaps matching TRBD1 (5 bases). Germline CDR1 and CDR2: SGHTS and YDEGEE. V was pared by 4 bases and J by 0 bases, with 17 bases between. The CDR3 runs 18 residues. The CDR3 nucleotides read TGTGCCAGCAGCGACCAGGGCACTCAGGGCTCTGGGGCCAACGTCCTGACTTTC. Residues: CASSDQGTQGSGANVLTF.

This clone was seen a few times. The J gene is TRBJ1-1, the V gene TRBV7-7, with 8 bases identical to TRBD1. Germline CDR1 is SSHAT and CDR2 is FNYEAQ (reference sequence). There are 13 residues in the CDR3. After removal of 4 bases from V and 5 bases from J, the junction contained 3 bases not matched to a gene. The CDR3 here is CASSSDRGTEAFF. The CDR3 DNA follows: TGTGCCAGCAGCTCCGACAGGGGAACTGAAGCTTTCTTT.

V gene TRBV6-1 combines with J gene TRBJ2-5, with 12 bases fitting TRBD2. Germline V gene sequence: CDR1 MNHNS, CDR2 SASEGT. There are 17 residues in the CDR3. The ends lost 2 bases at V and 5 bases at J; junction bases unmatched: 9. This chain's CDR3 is CASSEWLAGGPRETQYF. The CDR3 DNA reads TGTGCCAGCAGTGAATGGCTAGCGGGAGGGCCCCGGGAGACCCAGTACTTC.

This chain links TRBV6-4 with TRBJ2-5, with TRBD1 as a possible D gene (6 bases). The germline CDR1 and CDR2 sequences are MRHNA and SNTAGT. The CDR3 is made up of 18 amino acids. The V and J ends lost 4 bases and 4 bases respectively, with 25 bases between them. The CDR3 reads CASSVITGHIDGGETQYF. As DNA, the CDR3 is TGTGCCAGCAGTGTGATTACGGGACACATCGACGGAGGAGAGACCCAGTACTTC.

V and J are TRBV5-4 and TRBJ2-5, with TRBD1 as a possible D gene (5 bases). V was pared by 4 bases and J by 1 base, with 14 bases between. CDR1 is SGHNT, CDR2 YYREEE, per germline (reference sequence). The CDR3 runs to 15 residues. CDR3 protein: CASSAGQTAQETQYF. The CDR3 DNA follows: TGTGCCAGCAGCGCCGGACAAACGGCCCAAGAGACCCAGTACTTC.

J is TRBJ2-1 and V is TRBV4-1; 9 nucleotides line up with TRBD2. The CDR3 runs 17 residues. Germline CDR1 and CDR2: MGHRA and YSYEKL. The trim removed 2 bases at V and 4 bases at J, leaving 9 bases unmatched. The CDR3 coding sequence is TGCGCCAGCAGCCAAATTTGGCGGGAGGGCTTTTACAATGAGCAGTTCTTC. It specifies CASSQIWREGFYNEQFF.

The CDR3 here is CASSSRGTGDMVGETQYF. For the CDR3, the DNA is TGTGCCAGCAGCTCCCGGGGGACAGGGGATATGGTCGGGGAGACCCAGTACTTC. The genes are TRBV5-4 and TRBJ2-5; 10 nucleotides agree with TRBD1. The germline V gene encodes CDR1 SGHNT and CDR2 YYREEE (reference sequence). The CDR3 extends over 18 amino acids. With V trimmed by 3 bases and J by 5 bases, 16 bases remained unmatched.

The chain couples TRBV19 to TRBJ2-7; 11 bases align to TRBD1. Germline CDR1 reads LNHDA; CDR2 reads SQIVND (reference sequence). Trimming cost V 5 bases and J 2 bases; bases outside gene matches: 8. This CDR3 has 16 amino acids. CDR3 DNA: TGTGCCAGTAGTTCTAGGACAGGGGGCGTCACCTACGAGCAGTACTTC. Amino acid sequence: CASSSRTGGVTYEQYF.

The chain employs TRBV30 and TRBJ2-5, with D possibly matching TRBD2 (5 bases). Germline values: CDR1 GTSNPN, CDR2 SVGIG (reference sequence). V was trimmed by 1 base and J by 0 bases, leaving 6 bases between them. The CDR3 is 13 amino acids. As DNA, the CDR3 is TGTGCCTGGAGTGCCGGGAACCAAGAGACCCAGTACTTC. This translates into CAWSAGNQETQYF.

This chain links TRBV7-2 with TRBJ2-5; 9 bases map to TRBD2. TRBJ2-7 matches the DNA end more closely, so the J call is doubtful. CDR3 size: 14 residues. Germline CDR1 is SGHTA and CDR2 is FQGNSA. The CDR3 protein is CAQIAGELSLEQYF. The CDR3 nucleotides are TGTGCCCAAATAGCGGGAGAATTATCGCTCGAGCAGTACTTC.

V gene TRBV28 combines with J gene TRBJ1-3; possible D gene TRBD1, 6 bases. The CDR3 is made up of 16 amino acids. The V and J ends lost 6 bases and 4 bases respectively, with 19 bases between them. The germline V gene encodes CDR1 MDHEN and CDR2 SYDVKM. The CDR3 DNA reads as TGTGCCAGCAGCCCTCAATCAGGGGCAGGCGGAAACACCATATATTTT. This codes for CASSPQSGAGGNTIYF.

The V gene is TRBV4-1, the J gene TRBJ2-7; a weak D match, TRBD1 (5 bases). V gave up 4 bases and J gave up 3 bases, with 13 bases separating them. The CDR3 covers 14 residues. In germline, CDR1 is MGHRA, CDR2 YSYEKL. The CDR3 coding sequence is TGCGCCAGCAGCCTTCTCAGGGTAGGCTACGAGCAGTACTTC. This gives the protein CASSLLRVGYEQYF.

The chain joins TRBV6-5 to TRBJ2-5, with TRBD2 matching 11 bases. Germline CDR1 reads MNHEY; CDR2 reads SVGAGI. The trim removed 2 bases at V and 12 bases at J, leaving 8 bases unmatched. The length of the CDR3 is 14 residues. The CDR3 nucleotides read TGTGCCAGCAGTTACGCTCTCGGGACTAGCGGAGAGTACTTC. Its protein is CASSYALGTSGEYF.

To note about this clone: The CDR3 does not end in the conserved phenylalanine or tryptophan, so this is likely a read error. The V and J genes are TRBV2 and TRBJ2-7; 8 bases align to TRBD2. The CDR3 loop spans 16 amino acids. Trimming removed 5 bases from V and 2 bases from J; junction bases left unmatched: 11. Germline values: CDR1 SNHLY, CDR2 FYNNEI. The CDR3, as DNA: TGTGCCAGCAGTTTGACTAGCGACCCGATAGCCTACGAGCAGTACCTC. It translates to CASSLTSDPIAYEQYL.

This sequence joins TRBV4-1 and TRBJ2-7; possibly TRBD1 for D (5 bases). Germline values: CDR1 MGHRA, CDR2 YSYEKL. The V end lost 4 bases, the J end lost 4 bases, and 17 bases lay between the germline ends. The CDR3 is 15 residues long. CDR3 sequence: CASSPQVGATYEQYF. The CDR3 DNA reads TGCGCCAGCAGCCCCCAGGTAGGGGCGACGTACGAGCAGTACTTC.

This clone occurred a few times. The CDR3 sequence is CASITDWGSPLHF. The CDR3 nucleotides read TGTGCCAGCATCACGGATTGGGGCTCACCCCTCCACTTT. This chain joins TRBV2 and TRBJ1-6; D is perhaps TRBD1 (5 bases). Trimming stripped 7 bases from V and 10 bases from J, with 14 bases between. This CDR3 comprises 13 residues. Germline-derived CDR1 and CDR2 are SNHLY and FYNNEI.

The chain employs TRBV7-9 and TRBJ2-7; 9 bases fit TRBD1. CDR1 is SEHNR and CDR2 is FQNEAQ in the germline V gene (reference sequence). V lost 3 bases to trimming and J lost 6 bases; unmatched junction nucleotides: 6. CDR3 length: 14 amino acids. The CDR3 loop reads CASSFRDRVGEQYF. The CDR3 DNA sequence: TGTGCCAGCAGCTTCCGGGACAGGGTGGGCGAGCAGTACTTC.

The CDR3 nucleotides are TGCAGCGTCACGACAGGGATTAACGGGGAGCTGTTTTTT. Translated: CSVTTGINGELFF. This chain links TRBV29-1 with TRBJ2-2; 7 bases line up with TRBD1. The CDR3 covers 13 residues. J was trimmed by 7 bases and V by 6 bases; bases with no gene match: 8. Per germline, CDR1 SQVTM and CDR2 ANQGSEA.

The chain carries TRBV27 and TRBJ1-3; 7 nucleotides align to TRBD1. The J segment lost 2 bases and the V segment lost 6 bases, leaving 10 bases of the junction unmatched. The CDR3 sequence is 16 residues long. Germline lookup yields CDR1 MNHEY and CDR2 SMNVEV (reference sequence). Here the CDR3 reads CASSRDRGFAGNTIYF. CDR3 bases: TGTGCCAGCAGCCGGGACAGAGGTTTTGCTGGAAACACCATATATTTT.

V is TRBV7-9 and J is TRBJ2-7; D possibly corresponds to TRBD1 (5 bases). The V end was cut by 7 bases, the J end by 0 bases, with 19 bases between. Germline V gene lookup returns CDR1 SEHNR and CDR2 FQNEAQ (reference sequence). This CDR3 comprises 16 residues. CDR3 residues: CASNKEPTENSYEQYF. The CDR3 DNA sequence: TGTGCCAGCAATAAAGAGCCGACAGAGAACTCCTACGAGCAGTACTTC.

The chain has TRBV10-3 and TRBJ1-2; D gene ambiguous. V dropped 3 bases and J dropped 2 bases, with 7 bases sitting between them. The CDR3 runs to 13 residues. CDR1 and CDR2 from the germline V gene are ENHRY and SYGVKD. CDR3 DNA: TGTGCCATCAGTGAAACTTCGAACTATGGCTACACCTTC. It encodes CAISETSNYGYTF.

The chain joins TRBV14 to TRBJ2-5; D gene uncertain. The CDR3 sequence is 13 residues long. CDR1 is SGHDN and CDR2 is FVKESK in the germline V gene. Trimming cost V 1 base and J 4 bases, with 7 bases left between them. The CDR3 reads CASSQGLLETQYF. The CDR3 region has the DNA TGTGCCAGCAGCCAAGGGCTCCTAGAGACCCAGTACTTC. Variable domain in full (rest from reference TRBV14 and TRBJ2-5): EAGVTQFPSHSVIEKGQTVTLRCDPISGHDNLYWYRRVMGKEIKFLLHFVKESKQDESGMPNNRFLAERTGGTYSTLKVQPAELEDSGVYFCASSQGLLETQYFGPGTRLLVL.

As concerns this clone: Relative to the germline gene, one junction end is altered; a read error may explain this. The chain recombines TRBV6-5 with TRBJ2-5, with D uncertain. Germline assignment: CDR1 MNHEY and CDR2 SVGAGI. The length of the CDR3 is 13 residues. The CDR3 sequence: CASSNLIREAQYF. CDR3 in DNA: TGTGCCAGCAGTAACCTGATAAGAGAGGCCCAGTACTTC.

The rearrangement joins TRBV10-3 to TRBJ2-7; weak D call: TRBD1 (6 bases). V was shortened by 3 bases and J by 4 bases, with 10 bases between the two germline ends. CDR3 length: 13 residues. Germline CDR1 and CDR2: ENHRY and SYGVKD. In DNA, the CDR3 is TGTGCCATCAGTGACGGGACACCTTACGAGCAGTACTTC. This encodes CAISDGTPYEQYF.

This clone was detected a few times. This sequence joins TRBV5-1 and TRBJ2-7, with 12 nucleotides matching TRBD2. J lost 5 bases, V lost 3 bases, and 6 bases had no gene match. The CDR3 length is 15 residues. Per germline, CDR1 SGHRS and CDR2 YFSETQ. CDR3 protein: CASSSSTSGSHEQYF. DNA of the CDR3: TGCGCCAGCAGCTCCTCGACTAGCGGGAGCCACGAGCAGTACTTC.